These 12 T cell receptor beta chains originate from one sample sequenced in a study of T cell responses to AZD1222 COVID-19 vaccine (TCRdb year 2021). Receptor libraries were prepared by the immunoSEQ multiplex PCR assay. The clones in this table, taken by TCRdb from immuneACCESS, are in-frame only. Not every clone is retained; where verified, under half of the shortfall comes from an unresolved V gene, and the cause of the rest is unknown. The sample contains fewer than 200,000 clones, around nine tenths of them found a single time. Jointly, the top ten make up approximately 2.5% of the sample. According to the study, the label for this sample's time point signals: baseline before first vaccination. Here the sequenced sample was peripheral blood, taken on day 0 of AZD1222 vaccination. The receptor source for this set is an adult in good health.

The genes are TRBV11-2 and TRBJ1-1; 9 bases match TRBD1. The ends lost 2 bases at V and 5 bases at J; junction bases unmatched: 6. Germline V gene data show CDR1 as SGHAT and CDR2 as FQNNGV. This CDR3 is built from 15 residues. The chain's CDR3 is CASSLSRTGDTEAFF. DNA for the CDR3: TGTGCCAGCAGCTTATCCCGGACAGGGGATACTGAAGCTTTCTTT.

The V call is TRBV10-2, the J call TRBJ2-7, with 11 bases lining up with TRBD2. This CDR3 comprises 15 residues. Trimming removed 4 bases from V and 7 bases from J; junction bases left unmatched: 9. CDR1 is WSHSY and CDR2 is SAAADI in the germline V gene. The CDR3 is CASSGIAGGRGEQYF. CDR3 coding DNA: TGCGCCAGCAGTGGGATAGCGGGAGGGCGGGGAGAGCAGTACTTC.

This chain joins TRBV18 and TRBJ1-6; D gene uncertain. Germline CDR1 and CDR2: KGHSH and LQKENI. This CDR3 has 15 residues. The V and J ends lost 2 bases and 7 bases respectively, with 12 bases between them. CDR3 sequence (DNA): TGTGCCAGCTCACCATTTTTGCAGGAAAATTCACCCCTCCACTTT. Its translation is CASSPFLQENSPLHF. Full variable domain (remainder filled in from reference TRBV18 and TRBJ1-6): NAGVMQNPRHLVRRRGQEARLRCSPMKGHSHVYWYRQLPEEGLKFMVYLQKENIIDESGMPKERFSAEFPKEGPSILRIQQVVRGDSAAYFCASSPFLQENSPLHFGNGTRLTVT.

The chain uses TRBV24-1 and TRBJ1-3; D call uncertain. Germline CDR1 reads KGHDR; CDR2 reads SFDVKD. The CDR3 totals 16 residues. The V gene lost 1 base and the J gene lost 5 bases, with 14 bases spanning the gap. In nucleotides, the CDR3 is TGTGCCACCAGTGATTTCCTCAGGCCGGCCAGAAACACCATATATTTT. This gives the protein CATSDFLRPARNTIYF.

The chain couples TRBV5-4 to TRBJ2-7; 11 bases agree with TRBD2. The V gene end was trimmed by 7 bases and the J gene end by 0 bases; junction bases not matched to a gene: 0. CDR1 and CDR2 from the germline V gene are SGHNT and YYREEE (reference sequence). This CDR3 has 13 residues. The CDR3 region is CASGLAGSYEQYF. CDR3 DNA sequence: TGTGCCAGCGGACTAGCGGGCTCCTACGAGCAGTACTTC.

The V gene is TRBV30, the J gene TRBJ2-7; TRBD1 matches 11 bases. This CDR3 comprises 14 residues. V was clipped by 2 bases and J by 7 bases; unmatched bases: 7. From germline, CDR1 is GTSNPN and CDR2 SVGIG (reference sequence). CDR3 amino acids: CAWSSDRGRGEQYF. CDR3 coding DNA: TGTGCCTGGAGTTCGGACAGGGGGCGAGGGGAGCAGTACTTC.

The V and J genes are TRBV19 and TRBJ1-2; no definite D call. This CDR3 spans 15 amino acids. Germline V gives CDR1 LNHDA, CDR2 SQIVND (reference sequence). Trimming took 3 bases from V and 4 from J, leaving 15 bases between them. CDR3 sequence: CASSIDRYSGYGYTF. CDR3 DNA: TGTGCCAGTAGTATCGATAGGTACTCGGGCTATGGCTACACCTTC.

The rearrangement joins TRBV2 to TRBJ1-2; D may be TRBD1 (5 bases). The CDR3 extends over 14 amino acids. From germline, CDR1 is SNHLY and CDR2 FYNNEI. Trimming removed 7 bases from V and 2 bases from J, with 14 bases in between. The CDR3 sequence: CASKGGAGNYGYTF. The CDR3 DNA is TGTGCCAGCAAAGGTGGTGCAGGGAACTATGGCTACACCTTC.

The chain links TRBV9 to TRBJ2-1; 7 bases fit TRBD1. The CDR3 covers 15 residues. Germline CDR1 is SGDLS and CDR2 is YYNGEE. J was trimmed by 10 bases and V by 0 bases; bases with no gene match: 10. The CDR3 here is CASSVGGGDSKEQFF. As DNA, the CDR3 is TGTGCCAGCAGCGTAGGAGGGGGCGATTCCAAGGAGCAGTTCTTC. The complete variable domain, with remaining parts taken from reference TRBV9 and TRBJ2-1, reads DSGVTQTPKHLITATGQRVTLRCSPRSGDLSVYWYQQSLDQGLQFLIQYYNGEERAKGNILERFSAQQFPDLHSELNLSSLELGDSALYFCASSVGGGDSKEQFFGPGTRLTVL.

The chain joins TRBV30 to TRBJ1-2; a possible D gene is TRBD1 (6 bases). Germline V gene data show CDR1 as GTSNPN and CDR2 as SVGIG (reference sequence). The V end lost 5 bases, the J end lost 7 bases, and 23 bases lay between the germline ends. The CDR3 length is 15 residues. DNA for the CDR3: TGTGCCTGGGGGCCCGGGAACAGGGAAGGCTCTGGCTACACCTTC. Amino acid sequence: CAWGPGNREGSGYTF.

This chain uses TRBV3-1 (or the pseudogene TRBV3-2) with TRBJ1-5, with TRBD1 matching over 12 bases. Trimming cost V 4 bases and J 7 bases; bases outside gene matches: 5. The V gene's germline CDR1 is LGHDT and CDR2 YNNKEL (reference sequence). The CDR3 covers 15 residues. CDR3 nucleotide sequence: TGTGCCAGCAGCCCCGGGACAGGGGGCGAGCAGCCCCAGCATTTT. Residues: CASSPGTGGEQPQHF.

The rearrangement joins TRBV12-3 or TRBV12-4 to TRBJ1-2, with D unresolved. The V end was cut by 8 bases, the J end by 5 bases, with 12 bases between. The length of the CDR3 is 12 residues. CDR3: CASGEAAYGYTF. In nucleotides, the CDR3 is TGTGCCAGCGGCGAAGCCGCATATGGCTACACCTTC.